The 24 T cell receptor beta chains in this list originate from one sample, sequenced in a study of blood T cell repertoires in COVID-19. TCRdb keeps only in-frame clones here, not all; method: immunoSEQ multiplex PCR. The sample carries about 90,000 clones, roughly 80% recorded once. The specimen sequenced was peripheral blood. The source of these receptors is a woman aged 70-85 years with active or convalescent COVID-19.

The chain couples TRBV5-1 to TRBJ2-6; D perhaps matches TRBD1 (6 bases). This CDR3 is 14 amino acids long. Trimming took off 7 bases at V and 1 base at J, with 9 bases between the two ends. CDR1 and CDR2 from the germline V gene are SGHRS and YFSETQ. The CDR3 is CASHRDSGANVLTF. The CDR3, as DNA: TGCGCCAGCCACAGGGATTCTGGGGCCAACGTCCTGACTTTC. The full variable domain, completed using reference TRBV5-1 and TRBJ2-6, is KAGVTQTPRYLIKTRGQQVTLSCSPISGHRSVSWYQQTPGQGLQFLFEYFSETQRNKGNFPGRFSGRQFSNSRSEMNVSTLELGDSALYLCASHRDSGANVLTFGAGSRLTVL.

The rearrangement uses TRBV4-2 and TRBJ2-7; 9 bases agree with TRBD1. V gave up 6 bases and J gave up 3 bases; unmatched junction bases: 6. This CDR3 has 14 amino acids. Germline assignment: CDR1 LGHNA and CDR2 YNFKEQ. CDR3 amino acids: CASRTTGGDYEQYF. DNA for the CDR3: TGTGCCAGCAGGACGACAGGGGGAGACTACGAGCAGTACTTC.

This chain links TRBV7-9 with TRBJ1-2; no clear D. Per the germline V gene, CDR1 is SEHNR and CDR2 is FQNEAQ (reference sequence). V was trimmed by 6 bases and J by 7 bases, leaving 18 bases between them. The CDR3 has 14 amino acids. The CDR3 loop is CASSPSLPSGGYTF. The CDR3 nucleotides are TGTGCCAGCAGTCCTTCGCTCCCATCGGGTGGCTACACCTTC.

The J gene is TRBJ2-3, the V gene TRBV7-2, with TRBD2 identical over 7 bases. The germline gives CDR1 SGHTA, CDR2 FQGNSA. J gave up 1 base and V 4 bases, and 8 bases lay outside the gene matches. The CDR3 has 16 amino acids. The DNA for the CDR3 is TGTGCCAGCAGCTACCCCAGCGGGGTCGGCACAGATACGCAGTATTTT. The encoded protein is CASSYPSGVGTDTQYF.

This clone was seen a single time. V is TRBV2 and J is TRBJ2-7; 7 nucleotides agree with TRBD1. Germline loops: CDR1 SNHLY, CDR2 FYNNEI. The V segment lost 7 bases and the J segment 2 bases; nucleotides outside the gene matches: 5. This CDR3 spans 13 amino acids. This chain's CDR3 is CASTRQGTYEQYF. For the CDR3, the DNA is TGTGCCAGCACCCGACAGGGAACCTACGAGCAGTACTTC.

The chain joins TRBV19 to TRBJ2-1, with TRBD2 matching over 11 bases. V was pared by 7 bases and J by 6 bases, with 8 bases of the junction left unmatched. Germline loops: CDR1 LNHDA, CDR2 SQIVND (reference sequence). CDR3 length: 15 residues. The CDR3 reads CASTRLAGGGNEQFF. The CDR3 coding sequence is TGTGCCAGTACCCGTCTAGCGGGGGGAGGCAATGAGCAGTTCTTC. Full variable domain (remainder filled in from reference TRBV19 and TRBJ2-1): DGGITQSPKYLFRKEGQNVTLSCEQNLNHDAMYWYRQDPGQGLRLIYYSQIVNDFQKGDIAEGYSVSREKKESFPLTVTSAQKNPTAFYLCASTRLAGGGNEQFFGPGTRLTVL.

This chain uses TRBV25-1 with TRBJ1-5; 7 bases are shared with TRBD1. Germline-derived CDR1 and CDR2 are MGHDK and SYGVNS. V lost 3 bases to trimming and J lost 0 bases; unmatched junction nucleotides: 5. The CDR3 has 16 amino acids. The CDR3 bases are TGTGCCAGCAGTGATCGCCGGACAGGTAGCAATCAGCCCCAGCATTTT. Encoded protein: CASSDRRTGSNQPQHF.

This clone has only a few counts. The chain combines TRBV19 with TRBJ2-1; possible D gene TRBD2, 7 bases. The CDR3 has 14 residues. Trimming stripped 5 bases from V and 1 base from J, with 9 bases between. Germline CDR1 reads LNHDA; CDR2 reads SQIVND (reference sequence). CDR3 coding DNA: TGTGCCAGTAGTCGGGGGGCGTCCTACAATGAGCAGTTCTTC. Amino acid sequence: CASSRGASYNEQFF.

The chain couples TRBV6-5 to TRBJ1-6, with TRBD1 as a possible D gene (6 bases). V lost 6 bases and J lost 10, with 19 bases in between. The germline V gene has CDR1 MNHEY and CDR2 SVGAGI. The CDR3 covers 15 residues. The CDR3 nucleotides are TGTGCCAGCAGCCCGCAGGGGAATCTGGAATCACCCCTCCACTTT. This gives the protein CASSPQGNLESPLHF.

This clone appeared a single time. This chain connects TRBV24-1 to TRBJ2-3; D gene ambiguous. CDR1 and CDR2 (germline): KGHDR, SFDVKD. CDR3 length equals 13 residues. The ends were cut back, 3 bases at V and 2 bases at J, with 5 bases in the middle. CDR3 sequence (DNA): TGTGCCACCAGTGATGTGTACACAGATACGCAGTATTTT. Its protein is CATSDVYTDTQYF.

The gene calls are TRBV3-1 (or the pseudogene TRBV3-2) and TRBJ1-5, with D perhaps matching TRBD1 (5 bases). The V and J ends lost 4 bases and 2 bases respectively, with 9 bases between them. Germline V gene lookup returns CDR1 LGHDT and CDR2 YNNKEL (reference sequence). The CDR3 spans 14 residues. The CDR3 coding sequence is TGTGCCAGCAGCCGAGAACAGGGCAATCAGCCCCAGCATTTT. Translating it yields CASSREQGNQPQHF.

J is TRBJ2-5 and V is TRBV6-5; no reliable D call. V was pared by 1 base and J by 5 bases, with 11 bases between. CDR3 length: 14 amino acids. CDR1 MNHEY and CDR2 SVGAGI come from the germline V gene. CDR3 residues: CASSYLEVRETQYF. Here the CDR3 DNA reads TGTGCCAGCAGTTACTTGGAAGTGCGGGAGACCCAGTACTTC.

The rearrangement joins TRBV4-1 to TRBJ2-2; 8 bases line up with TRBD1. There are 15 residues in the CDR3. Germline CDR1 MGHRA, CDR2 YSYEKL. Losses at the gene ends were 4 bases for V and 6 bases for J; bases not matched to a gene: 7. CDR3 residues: CASSPGQGGPGELFF. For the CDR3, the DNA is TGCGCCAGCAGCCCTGGACAGGGCGGGCCCGGGGAGCTGTTTTTT.

The CDR3 sequence is CAYGAGGSPLHF. In DNA form, the CDR3 reads TGTGCCTACGGCGCCGGAGGATCACCCCTCCACTTT. The chain carries TRBV6-5 and TRBJ1-6; D gene uncertain. V lost 11 bases to trimming and J lost 10 bases, with 15 bases between them. Germline V gene data show CDR1 as MNHEY and CDR2 as SVGAGI. This CDR3 contains 12 residues.

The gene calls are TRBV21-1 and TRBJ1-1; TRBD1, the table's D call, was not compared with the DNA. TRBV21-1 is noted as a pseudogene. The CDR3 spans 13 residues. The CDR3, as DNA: TGTGCCAGCAGCAATAGGGGGCCGACTGAAGCTTTCTTT. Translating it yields CASSNRGPTEAFF.

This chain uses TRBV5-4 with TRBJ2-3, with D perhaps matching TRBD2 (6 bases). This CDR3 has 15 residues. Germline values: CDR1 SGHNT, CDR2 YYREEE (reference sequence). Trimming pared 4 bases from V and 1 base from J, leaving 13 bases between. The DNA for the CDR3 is TGTGCCAGCAGCCCGACTAGGAGCGGCACAGATACGCAGTATTTT. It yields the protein CASSPTRSGTDTQYF.

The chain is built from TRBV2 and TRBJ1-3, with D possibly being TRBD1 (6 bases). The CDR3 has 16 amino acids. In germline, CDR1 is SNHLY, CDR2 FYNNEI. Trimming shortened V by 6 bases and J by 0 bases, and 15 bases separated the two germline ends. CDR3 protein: CASSLGTFTSGNTIYF. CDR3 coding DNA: TGTGCCAGCAGCCTCGGGACATTCACCTCTGGAAACACCATATATTTT.

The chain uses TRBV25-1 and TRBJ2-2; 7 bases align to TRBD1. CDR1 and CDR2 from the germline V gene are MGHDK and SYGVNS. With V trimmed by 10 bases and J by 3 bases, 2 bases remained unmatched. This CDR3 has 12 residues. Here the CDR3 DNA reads TGTGCCACAGGGGGAGACACCGGGGAGCTGTTTTTT. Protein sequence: CATGGDTGELFF.

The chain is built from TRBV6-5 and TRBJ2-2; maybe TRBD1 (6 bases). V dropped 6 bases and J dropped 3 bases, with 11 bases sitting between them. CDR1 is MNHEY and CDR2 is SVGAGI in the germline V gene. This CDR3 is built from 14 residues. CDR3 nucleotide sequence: TGTGCCAGCAGGAGGCCAGGGGACACCGGGGAGCTGTTTTTT. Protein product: CASRRPGDTGELFF.

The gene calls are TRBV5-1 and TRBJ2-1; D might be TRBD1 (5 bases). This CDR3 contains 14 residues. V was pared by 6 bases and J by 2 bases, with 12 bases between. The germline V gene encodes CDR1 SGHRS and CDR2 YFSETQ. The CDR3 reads CASTLGVPYNEQFF. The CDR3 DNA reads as TGCGCCAGCACTTTAGGGGTCCCCTACAATGAGCAGTTCTTC.

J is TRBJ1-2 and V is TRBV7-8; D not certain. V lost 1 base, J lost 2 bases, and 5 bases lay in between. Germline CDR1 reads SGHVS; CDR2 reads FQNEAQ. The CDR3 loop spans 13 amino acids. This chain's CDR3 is CASSLDGNYGYTF. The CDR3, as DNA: TGTGCCAGCAGCTTAGACGGGAACTATGGCTACACCTTC.

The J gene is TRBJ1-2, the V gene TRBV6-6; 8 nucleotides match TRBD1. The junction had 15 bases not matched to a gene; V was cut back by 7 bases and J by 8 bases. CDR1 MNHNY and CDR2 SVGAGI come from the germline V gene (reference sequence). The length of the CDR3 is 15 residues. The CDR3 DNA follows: TGTGCCAGCAACCCCCCCGACAGGGGTTCGCAAGGCTACACCTTC. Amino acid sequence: CASNPPDRGSQGYTF.

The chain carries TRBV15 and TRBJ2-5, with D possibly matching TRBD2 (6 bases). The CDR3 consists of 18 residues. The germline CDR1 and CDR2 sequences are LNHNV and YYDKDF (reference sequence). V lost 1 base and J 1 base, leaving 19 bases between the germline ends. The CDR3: CATSRVLVGRGPQETQYF. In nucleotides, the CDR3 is TGTGCCACCAGCAGAGTATTGGTCGGGCGGGGACCCCAAGAGACCCAGTACTTC. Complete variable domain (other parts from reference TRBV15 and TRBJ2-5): DAMVIQNPRYQVTQFGKPVTLSCSQTLNHNVMYWYQQKSSQAPKLLFHYYDKDFNNEADTPDNFQSRRPNTSFCFLDIRSPGLGDTAMYLCATSRVLVGRGPQETQYFGPGTRLLVL.

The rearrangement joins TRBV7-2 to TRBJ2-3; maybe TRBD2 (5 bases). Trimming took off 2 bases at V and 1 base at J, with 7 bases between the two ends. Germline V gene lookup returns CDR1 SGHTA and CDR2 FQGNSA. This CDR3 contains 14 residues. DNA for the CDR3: TGTGCCAGCAGCTTAATGGGAGGCACAGATACGCAGTATTTT. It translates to CASSLMGGTDTQYF.